These 2 T cell receptor beta chains came from one sample sequenced in a study of beta chain features in type 1 diabetes. Expressed TCRB transcripts were sequenced because the entire RNA isolate underwent reverse transcription. Measured with immunoSEQ multiplex PCR; TCRdb has only the in-frame clones, and not every one. Of about 660,000 clones listed, over 12% were seen once; the top ten hold 0.03% to 0.045%. No antigen has been assigned to these receptors. Overall study findings and caveats: Shorter TCRB CDR3s, moderately but significantly so, were found in Type 1 diabetes patients in all four CD4+ subsets.

What was sequenced was naive CD4+ T cells from blood. The source of these receptors is a man between 18 and 29 years old with type 1 diabetes.

The chain employs TRBV13 and TRBJ2-1, with D possibly being TRBD2 (5 bases). This CDR3 has 13 amino acids. CDR1 PRHDT and CDR2 FYEKMQ come from the germline V gene (reference sequence). Trimming left V 6 bases short and J 7 bases short, with 13 bases between. CDR3 DNA: TGTGCCAGCAGTGAGGAGGTAGGGAATGAGCAGTTCTTC. Translated, it gives CASSEEVGNEQFF.

This clone showed up just a few times. The chain joins TRBV2 to TRBJ2-7; D gene uncertain. The CDR3 spans 11 residues. Trimming took 8 bases from V and 3 from J, leaving 8 bases between them. Germline-derived CDR1 and CDR2 are SNHLY and FYNNEI. The CDR3 DNA reads TGTGCCAGCGCCCCGTACTACGAGCAGTACTTC. This encodes CASAPYYEQYF. Looking up the rest from reference TRBV2 and TRBJ2-7 gives the full variable domain: EPEVTQTPSHQVTQMGQEVILRCVPISNHLYFYWYRQILGQKVEFLVSFYNNEISEKSEIFDDQFSVERPDGSNFTLKIRSTKLEDSAMYFCASAPYYEQYFGPGTRLTVT.